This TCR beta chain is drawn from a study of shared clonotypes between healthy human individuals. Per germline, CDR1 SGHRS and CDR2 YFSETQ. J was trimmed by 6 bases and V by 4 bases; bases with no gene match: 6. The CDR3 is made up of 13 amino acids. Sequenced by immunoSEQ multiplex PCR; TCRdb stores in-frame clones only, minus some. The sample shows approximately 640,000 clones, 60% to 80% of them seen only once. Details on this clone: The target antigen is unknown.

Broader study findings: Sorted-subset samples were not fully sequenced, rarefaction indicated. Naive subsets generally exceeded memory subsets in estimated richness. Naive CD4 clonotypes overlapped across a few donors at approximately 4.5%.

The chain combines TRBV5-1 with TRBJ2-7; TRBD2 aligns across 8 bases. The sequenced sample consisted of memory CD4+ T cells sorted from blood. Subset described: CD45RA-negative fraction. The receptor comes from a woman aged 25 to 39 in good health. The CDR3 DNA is TGCGCCAGCAGCCAGATAGCGGGATCCGAGCAGTACTTC. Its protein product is CASSQIAGSEQYF.